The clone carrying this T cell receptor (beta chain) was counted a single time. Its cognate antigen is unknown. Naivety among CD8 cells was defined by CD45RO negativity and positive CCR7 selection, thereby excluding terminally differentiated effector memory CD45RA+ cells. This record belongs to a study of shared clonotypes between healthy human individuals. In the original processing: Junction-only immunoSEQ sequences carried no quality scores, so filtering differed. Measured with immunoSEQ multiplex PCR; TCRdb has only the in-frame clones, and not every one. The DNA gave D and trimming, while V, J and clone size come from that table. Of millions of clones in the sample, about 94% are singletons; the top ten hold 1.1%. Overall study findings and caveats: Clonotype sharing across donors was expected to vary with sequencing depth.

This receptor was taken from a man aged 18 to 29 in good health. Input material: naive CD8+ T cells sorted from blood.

CDR3 sequence (DNA): TGTGCCAGCAGTTACTCGACTAGCGGGTTTTACAATGAGCAGTTCTTC. Its translation: CASSYSTSGFYNEQFF. The chain uses TRBV6-5 and TRBJ2-1; 10 nucleotides agree with TRBD2. The J segment lost 4 bases and the V segment lost 0 bases, leaving 3 bases of the junction unmatched. CDR3 size: 16 residues. Germline V CDR1 and CDR2: MNHEY, SVGAGI.